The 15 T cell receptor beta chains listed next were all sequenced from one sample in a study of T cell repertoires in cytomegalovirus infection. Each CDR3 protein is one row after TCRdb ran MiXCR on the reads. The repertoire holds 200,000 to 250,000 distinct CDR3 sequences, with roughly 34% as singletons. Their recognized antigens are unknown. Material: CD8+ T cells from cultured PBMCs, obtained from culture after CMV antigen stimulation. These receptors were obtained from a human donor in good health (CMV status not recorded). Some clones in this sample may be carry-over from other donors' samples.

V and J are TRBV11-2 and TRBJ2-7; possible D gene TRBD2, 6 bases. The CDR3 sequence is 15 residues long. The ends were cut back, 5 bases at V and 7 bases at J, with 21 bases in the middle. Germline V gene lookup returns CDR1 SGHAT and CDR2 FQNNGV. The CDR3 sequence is CASSPSKGPTREQYF. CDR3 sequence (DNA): TGTGCCAGCAGCCCTAGCAAAGGGCCGACTAGGGAGCAGTACTTC. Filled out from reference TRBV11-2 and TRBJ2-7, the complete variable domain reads EAGVAQSPRYKIIEKRQSVAFWCNPISGHATLYWYQQILGQGPKLLIQFQNNGVVDDSQLPKDRFSAERLKGVDSTLKIQPAKLEDSAVYLCASSPSKGPTREQYFGPGTRLTVT.

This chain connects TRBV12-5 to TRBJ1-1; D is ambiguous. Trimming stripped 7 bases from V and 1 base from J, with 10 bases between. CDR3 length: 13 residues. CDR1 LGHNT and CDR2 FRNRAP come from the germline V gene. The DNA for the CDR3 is TGTGCTAGTGCCCACACCTCGAACACTGAAGCTTTCTTT. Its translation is CASAHTSNTEAFF.

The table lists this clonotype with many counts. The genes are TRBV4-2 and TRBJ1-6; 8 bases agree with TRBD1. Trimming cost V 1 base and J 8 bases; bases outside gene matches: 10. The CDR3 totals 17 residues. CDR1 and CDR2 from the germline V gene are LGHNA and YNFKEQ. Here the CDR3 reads CASSQAGRLTGDSPLHF. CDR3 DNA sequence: TGTGCCAGCAGCCAAGCGGGTCGATTGACAGGGGATTCACCCCTCCACTTT.

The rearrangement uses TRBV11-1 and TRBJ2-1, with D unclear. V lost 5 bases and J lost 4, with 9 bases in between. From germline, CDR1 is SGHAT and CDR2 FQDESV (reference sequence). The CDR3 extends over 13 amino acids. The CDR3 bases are TGTGCCAGCAGCCCTACTGAATACAATGAGCAGTTCTTC. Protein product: CASSPTEYNEQFF.

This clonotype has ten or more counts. CDR3 in DNA: TGCAGCGTCCCAGGAACTCTCGAGCAGTACTTC. As protein: CSVPGTLEQYF. V usage is TRBV29-1 and J usage is TRBJ2-7, with D hard to call. V was shortened by 6 bases and J by 6 bases, with 12 bases between the two germline ends. Germline CDR1 and CDR2: SQVTM and ANQGSEA. The CDR3 length is 11 residues.

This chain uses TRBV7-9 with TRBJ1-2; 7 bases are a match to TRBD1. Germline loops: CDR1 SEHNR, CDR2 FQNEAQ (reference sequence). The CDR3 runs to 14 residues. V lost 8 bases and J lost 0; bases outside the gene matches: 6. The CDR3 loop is CASGETGTNYGYTF. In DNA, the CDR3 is TGTGCCAGCGGCGAGACAGGGACTAACTATGGCTACACCTTC.

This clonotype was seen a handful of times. This CDR3 reads CASSQVASGSSDEQFF. CDR3 nucleotides: TGTGCCAGCAGCCAAGTAGCCAGCGGGAGTTCGGATGAGCAGTTCTTC. V gene TRBV7-3 combines with J gene TRBJ2-1, with 8 bases identical to TRBD2. The germline CDR1 and CDR2 sequences are SGHTA and FQGTGA. The CDR3 covers 16 residues. Trimming took 5 bases from V and 8 from J; bases not matched to a gene: 14.

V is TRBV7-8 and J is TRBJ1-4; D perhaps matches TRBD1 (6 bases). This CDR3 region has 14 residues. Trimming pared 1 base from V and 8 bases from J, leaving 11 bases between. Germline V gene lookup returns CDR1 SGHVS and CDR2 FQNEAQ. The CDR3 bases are TGTGCCAGCAGCTTAGGGGGGGCTCGAGAAAAACTGTTTTTT. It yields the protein CASSLGGAREKLFF.

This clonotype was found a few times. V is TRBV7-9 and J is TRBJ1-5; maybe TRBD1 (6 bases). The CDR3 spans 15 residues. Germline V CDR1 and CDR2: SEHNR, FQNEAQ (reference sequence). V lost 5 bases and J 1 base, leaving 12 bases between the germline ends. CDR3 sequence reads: CASSAGTPSNQPQHF. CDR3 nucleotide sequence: TGTGCCAGCAGCGCCGGGACACCGAGCAATCAGCCCCAGCATTTT.

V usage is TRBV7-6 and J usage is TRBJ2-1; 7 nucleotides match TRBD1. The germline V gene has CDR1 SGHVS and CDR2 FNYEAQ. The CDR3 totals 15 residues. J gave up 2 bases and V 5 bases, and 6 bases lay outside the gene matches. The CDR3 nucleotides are TGTGCCAGCAGCGTTCCGGGACAGACCTACAATGAGCAGTTCTTC. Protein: CASSVPGQTYNEQFF.

The CDR3 here is CSVLGTSGSSYNEQFF. Here the CDR3 DNA reads TGCAGCGTTCTCGGGACTAGCGGTAGCTCCTACAATGAGCAGTTCTTC. The gene calls are TRBV29-1 and TRBJ2-1, with 11 bases lining up with TRBD2. This CDR3 region has 16 residues. V dropped 5 bases and J dropped 0; count of bases not matched to a gene: 6. Germline V gene sequence: CDR1 SQVTM, CDR2 ANQGSEA.

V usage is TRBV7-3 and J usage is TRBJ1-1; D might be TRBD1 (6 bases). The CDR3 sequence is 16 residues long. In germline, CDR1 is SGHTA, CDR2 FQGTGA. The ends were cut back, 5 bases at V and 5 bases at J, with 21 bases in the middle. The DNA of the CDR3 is TGTGCCAGCAGCCTCGGTGGGGGGGGCCCACGAACTGAAGCTTTCTTT. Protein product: CASSLGGGGPRTEAFF.

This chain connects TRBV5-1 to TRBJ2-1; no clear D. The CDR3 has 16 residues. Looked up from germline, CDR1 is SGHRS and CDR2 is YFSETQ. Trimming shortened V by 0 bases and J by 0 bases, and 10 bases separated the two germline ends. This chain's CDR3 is CASSLEGGYSYNEQFF. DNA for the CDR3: TGCGCCAGCAGCTTGGAGGGCGGATACTCCTACAATGAGCAGTTCTTC.

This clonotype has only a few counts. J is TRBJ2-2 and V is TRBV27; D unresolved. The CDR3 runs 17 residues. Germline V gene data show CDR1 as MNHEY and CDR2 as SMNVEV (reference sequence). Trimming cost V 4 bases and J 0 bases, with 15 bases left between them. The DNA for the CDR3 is TGTGCCAGCAGTTCTGCCCCACTACACTCGAACACCGGGGAGCTGTTTTTT. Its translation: CASSSAPLHSNTGELFF.

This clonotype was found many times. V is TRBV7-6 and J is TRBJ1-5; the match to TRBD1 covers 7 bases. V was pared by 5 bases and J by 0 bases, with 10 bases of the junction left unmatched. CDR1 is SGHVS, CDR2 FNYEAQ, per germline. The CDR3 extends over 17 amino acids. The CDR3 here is CASSPVQGVYSNQPQHF. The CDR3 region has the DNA TGTGCCAGCAGCCCCGTTCAGGGGGTATATAGCAATCAGCCCCAGCATTTT.